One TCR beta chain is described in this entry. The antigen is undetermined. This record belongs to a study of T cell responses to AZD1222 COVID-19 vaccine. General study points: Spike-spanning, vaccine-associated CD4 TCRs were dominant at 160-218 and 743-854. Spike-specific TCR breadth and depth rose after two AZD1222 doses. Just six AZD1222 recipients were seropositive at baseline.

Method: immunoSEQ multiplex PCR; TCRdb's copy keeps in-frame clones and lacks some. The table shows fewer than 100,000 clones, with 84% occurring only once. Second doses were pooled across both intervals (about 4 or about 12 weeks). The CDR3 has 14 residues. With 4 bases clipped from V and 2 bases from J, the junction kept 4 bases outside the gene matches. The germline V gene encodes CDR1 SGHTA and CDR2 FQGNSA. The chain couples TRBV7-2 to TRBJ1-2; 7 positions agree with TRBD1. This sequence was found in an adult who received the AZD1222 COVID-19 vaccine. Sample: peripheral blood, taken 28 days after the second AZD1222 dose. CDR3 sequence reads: CASSSGGGNYGYTF. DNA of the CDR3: TGTGCCAGCAGCTCGGGAGGGGGCAACTATGGCTACACCTTC.